Detailed here is one T cell receptor beta chain. The antigen is unknown. The data stem from a study of blood T cells in healthy people across ages. Total RNA extracted from each sample amounted to at least 5 micrograms. Study-level results: Because sorting was not performed, PBMCs prevented conclusive naive versus antigen-experienced comparison. When set beside aged donors, long-lived donors presented more naive CD4+ cells and higher diversity. Naive T cell percentage showed a strong correlation with the diversity of TCR beta.

Trimming removed 1 base from V and 7 bases from J; junction bases left unmatched: 8. Germline-derived CDR1 and CDR2 are SNHLY and FYNNEI. This CDR3 region has 16 residues. Alongside a J-beta primer mix, a sample-barcoded 5' primer served in a second PCR lasting roughly 6 to 11 cycles. One entry per CDR3 protein, called by TCRdb with MiXCR from the 5' RACE reads. The sample consists of around 900,000 distinct CDR3 sequences, roughly 26% of them appearing once. J is TRBJ2-1 and V is TRBV2; 9 bases map to TRBD2. This clonotype was sampled from an elderly woman in good health. Input material: blood. The CDR3 spells CASSEVRLAVCNEQFF. CDR3 in DNA: TGTGCCAGCAGTGAAGTGAGACTAGCGGTCTGTAATGAGCAGTTCTTC.